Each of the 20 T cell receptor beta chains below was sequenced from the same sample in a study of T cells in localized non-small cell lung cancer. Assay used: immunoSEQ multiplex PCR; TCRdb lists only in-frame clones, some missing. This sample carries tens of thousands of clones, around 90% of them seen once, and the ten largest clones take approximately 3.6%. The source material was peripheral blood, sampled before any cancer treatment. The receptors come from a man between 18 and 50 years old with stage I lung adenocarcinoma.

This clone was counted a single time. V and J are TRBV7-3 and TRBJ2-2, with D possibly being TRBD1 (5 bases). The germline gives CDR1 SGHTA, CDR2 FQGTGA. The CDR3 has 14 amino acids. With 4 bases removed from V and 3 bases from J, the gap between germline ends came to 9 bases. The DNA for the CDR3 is TGTGCCAGCAGCTCCGCAGGGTACACCGGGGAGCTGTTTTTT. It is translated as CASSSAGYTGELFF.

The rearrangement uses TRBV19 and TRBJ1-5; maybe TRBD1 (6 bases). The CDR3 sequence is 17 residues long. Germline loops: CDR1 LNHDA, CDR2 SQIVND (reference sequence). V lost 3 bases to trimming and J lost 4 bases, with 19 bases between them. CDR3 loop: CASSIHNRDDRNQPQHF. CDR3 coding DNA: TGTGCCAGTAGTATCCACAACAGGGACGATCGGAATCAGCCCCAGCATTTT.

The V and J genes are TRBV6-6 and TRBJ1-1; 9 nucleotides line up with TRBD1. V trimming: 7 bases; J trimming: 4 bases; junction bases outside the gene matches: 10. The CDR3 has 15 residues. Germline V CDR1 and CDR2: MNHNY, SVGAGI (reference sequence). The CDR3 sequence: CASIKTGTGSTEAFF. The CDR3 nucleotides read TGTGCCAGCATCAAAACCGGGACAGGGAGCACTGAAGCTTTCTTT.

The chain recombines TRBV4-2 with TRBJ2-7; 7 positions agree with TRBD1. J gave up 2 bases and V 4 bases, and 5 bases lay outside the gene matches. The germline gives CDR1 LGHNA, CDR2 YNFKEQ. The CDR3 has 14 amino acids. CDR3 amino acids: CASSPQGPPYEQYF. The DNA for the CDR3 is TGTGCCAGCAGCCCACAGGGGCCCCCCTACGAGCAGTACTTC.

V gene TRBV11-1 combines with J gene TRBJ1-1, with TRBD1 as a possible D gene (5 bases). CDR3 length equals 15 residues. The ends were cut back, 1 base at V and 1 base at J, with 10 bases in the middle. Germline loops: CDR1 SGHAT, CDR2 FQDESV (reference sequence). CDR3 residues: CASSLGSGGNTEAFF. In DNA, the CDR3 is TGTGCCAGCAGCTTAGGATCCGGGGGGAACACTGAAGCTTTCTTT.

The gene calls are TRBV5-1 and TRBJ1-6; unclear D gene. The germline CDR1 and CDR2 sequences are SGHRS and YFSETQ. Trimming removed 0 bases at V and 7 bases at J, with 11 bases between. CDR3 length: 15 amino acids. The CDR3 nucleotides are TGCGCCAGCAGCTTGGATAACCCGGAGAATTCACCCCTCCACTTT. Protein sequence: CASSLDNPENSPLHF.

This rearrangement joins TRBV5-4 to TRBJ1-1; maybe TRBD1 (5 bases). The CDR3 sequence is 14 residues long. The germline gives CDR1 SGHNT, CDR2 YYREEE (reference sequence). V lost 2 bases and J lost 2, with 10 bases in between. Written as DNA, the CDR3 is TGTGCCAGCAGCTTACCCACAGGTAACACTGAAGCTTTCTTT. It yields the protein CASSLPTGNTEAFF.

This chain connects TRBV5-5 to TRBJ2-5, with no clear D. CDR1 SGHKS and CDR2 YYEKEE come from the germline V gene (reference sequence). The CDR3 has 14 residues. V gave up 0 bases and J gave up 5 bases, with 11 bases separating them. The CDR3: CASSLGEGSETQYF. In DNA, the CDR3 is TGTGCCAGCAGCTTGGGTGAAGGGTCGGAGACCCAGTACTTC.

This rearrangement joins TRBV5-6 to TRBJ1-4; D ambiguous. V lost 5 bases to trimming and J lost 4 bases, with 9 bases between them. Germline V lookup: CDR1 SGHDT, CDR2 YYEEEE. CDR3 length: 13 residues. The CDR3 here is CASRWSGNEKLFF. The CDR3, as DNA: TGTGCCAGCAGGTGGAGCGGTAATGAAAAACTGTTTTTT.

The CDR3 sequence is CASSRGGDREKLFF. The CDR3 DNA sequence: TGCGCCAGCAGCCGAGGGGGCGATCGGGAAAAACTGTTTTTT. J is TRBJ1-4 and V is TRBV5-1; 7 bases align to TRBD1. The junction had 8 bases not matched to a gene; V was cut back by 4 bases and J by 8 bases. In germline, CDR1 is SGHRS, CDR2 YFSETQ. The CDR3 spans 14 residues.

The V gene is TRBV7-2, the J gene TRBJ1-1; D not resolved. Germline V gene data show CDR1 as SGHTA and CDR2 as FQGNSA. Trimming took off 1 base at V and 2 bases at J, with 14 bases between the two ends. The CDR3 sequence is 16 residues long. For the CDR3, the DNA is TGTGCCAGCAGCTTAGAAGGTGGTCTACCCAACACTGAAGCTTTCTTT. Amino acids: CASSLEGGLPNTEAFF.

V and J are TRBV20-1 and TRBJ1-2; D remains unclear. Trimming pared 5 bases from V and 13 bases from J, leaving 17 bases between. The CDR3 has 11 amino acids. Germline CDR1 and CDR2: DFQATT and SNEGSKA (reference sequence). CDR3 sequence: CSASQALDSTF. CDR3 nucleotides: TGCAGTGCTTCCCAGGCGCTCGATAGCACCTTC.

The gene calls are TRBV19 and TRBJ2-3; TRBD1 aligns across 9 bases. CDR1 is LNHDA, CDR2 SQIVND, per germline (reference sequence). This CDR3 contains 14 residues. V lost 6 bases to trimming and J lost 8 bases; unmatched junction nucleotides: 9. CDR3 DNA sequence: TGTGCCAGTAGCCCAGGACAGGGGACGGGTACGCAGTATTTT. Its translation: CASSPGQGTGTQYF.

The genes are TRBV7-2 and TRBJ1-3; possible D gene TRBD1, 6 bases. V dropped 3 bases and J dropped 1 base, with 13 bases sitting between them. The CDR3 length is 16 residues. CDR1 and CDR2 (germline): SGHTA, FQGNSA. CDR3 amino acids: CASSFDRRISGNTIYF. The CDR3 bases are TGTGCCAGCAGCTTTGACAGGCGGATATCTGGAAACACCATATATTTT. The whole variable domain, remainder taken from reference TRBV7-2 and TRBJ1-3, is GAGVSQSPSNKVTEKGKDVELRCDPISGHTALYWYRQSLGQGLEFLIYFQGNSAPDKSGLPSDRFSAERTGGSVSTLTIQRTQQEDSAVYLCASSFDRRISGNTIYFGEGSWLTVV.

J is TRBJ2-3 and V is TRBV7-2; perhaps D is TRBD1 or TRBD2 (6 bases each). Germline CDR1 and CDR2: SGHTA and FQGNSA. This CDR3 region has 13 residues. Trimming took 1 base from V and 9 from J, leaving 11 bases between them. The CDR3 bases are TGTGCCAGCAGCTTAGTAACCGGGGGCACGCAGTATTTT. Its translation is CASSLVTGGTQYF.

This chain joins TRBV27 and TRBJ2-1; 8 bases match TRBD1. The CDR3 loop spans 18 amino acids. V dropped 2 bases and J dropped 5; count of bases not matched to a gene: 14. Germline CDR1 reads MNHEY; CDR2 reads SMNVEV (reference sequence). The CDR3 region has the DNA TGTGCCAGCAGTTTAAAGGGGGGACAGGCCATACCTAACAATGAGCAGTTCTTC. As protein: CASSLKGGQAIPNNEQFF.

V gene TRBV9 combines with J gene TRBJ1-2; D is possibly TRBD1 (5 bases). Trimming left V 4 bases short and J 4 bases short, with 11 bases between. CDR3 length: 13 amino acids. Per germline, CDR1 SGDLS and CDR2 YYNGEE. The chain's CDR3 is CASSRDSVYGYTF. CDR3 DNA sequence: TGTGCCAGCAGCCGCGACAGTGTCTATGGCTACACCTTC.

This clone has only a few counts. CDR3 sequence reads: CASSMTGTGNNSPLHF. The CDR3 DNA follows: TGTGCCAGTAGTATGACCGGGACAGGGAATAATTCACCCCTCCACTTT. V gene TRBV19 combines with J gene TRBJ1-6, with TRBD1 matching 9 bases. The CDR3 has 16 residues. The trim removed 3 bases at V and 5 bases at J, leaving 5 bases unmatched. Germline V CDR1 and CDR2: LNHDA, SQIVND (reference sequence).

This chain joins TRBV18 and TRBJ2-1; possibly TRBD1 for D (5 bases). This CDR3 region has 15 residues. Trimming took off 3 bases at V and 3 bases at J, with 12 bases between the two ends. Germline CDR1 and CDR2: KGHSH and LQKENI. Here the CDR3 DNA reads TGTGCCAGCTCACCGACAGTTACCTTCTACAATGAGCAGTTCTTC. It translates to CASSPTVTFYNEQFF.

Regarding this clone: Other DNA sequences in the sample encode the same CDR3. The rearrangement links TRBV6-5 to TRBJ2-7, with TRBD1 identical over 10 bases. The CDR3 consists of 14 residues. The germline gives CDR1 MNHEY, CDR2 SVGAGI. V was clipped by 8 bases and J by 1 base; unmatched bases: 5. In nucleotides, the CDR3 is TGTGCCAGCCGCAGACAGGGGGCGTCCTACGAGCAGTACTTC. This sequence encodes CASRRQGASYEQYF.